The present T cell receptor (beta chain) was sequenced within a study of cytomegalovirus exposure and HLA in healthy donors. PCR primers comprised 60 Vbeta and 13 Jbeta primers. Produced via immunoSEQ multiplex PCR; TCRdb's table is partial and in-frame only. The data contain around 250,000 clones, 80% to 95% of them singletons. The V and J ends lost 6 bases and 2 bases, in that order; junction bases with no gene match: 8. The CDR3 is 15 residues long. The germline CDR1 and CDR2 sequences are MNHNS and SASEGT. The clonotype comes from a girl aged 2-9 years in good health and CMV-seronegative. Specimen: PBMCs. The V and J genes are TRBV6-1 and TRBJ2-7; 9 nucleotides match TRBD1. DNA of the CDR3: TGTGCCAGCAGCATGGGACAGGGTTTGACCTACGAGCAGTACTTC. This encodes CASSMGQGLTYEQYF.